This TCR beta chain originates from a study of T cell clonotyping in hematopoietic cell transplantation. Study overall: Recipients' pretransplant samples followed cytoreduction.

The V gene's germline CDR1 is SGHDN and CDR2 FVKESK. The length of the CDR3 is 16 residues. Trimming took off 2 bases at V and 0 bases at J, with 10 bases between the two ends. Time point defined: recipient sample about 28 days before transplant, after cytoreduction. Measured with immunoSEQ multiplex PCR; TCRdb has only the in-frame clones, and not every one. Among roughly 45,000 clones listed, approximately 84% were seen once. Findings of the study overall: Cells were unsorted, so CD4 and CD8 contributions were not separated. Few recipient clonotypes overlapped donors; over 95% were de novo at given depth.

Concerning this clone itself: Its matching antigen is unknown.

J is TRBJ2-2 and V is TRBV14, with D hard to call. This clonotype originated in a man between 60 and 75 years old with biphenotypic leukemia. Some clones in this sample may be carry-over from other donors' samples. Specimen: peripheral blood mononuclear cells, collected before stem cell transplant. CDR3 sequence (DNA): TGTGCCAGCAGCCAATTAGGGCTAGCGAACACCGGGGAGCTGTTTTTT. This gives the protein CASSQLGLANTGELFF.